This TCR beta chain was retrieved from a study of response to subunit inactivated influenza vaccine. The study, taken as a whole, reports: Authors suggested each seasonal flu vaccination may recruit only limited numbers of new T cells.

A single record per CDR3 protein comes from TCRdb applying MiXCR to the RT-PCR reads. The sample records about 830,000 distinct CDR3 sequences, about 18% being singletons. J gave up 3 bases and V 6 bases, and 9 bases lay outside the gene matches. Per germline, CDR1 DFQATT and CDR2 SNEGSKA (reference sequence). CDR3 length: 14 residues. As regards this clonotype: Antigen: not known.

V usage is TRBV20-1 and J usage is TRBJ2-5, with 8 bases lining up with TRBD2. The source of this sequence is a man aged 50 to 60 who received an inactivated influenza vaccine. This specimen consisted of PBMCs from blood, obtained 5 days after vaccination. The CDR3 spells CSATGTRFEETQYF. For the CDR3, the DNA is TGCAGTGCCACCGGGACTAGGTTCGAAGAGACCCAGTACTTC.